This T cell receptor beta chain was recorded in a study of T cells in Graves' hyperthyroidism and ophthalmopathy. Findings and limits, study-wide: Median prediction lead before ophthalmopathy onset was around seven months with the model. Ophthalmopathy stood apart from stable hyperthyroidism in a 13 V-J model. In the blood, most expanded thyroid clonotypes above 0.001 appeared as well.

This CDR3 has 16 amino acids. J lost 4 bases, V lost 0 bases, and 6 bases had no gene match. CDR1 SGHVS and CDR2 FQNEAQ come from the germline V gene. Comments on this clonotype: Its antigen is undetermined.

Regions amplified from RNA transcripts were the TCR beta CDR3 regions. Researchers ran a first-round RT-PCR on the TCR CDR3 using the HTBI primer set. TCRdb reanalysed the multiplex PCR reads using MiXCR and keeps one entry per CDR3 protein. The top ten clones hold approximately 35% of a sample with about 290,000 distinct CDR3 sequences, 15% to 20% of them seen once. Those with hyperthyroidism were 18 to 65 years old, newly diagnosed, and ill for under 2 months. The clonotype was recovered from a man aged 25-45 years with Graves' hyperthyroidism. The sequenced material came from blood. The chain uses TRBV7-8 and TRBJ1-3, with TRBD1 identical over 7 bases. CDR3 DNA: TGTGCCAGCAGCTTAGCGGGCAGGGGGTACGGAAACACCATATATTTT. Its translation is CASSLAGRGYGNTIYF.